Below, 11 T cell receptor beta chains from the same sample are listed, as sequenced in a study of CD8 T cells in ankylosing spondylitis. TCRdb re-called the 5' RACE reads through MiXCR, storing one row per CDR3 protein. The sample holds a few hundred thousand distinct CDR3 sequences, under 25% seen once. Source material: blood, either unsorted or a sorted T cell fraction (not recorded which). The origin of the receptors is a female donor with ankylosing spondylitis or in good health (not recorded which).

This clonotype was observed a handful of times. DNA of the CDR3: TGTGCCAGCAAAATAGGGAGCTCCTACAATGAGCAGTTCTTC. It codes for CASKIGSSYNEQFF. The chain joins TRBV28 to TRBJ2-1; D possibly corresponds to TRBD2 (5 bases). Trimming pared 7 bases from V and 0 bases from J, leaving 10 bases between. Germline loops: CDR1 MDHEN, CDR2 SYDVKM. CDR3 length: 14 amino acids.

This sequence joins TRBV6-2 or TRBV6-3 and TRBJ2-6; tentative D call: TRBD1 (6 bases). V dropped 6 bases and J dropped 2 bases, with 20 bases sitting between them. Germline V gene data show CDR1 as MNHEY and CDR2 as SVGEGT. The CDR3 is made up of 18 amino acids. CDR3 sequence (DNA): TGTGCCAGCAGGCCGAGAACAGGGAATCAGGCTGGGGCCAACGTCCTGACTTTC. Protein sequence: CASRPRTGNQAGANVLTF.

The chain couples TRBV6-2 or TRBV6-3 to TRBJ2-7; weak D call: TRBD1 (5 bases). The CDR3 contains 12 residues. The germline CDR1 and CDR2 sequences are MNHEY and SVGEGT. The CDR3 coding sequence is TGTGTTAAGAAAAGGGGCAGATACGAGCAGTACTTC. Its translation: CVKKRGRYEQYF.

The rearrangement uses TRBV10-3 and TRBJ2-1, with 8 bases matching TRBD2. V lost 8 bases and J lost 2; bases outside the gene matches: 14. The CDR3 has 17 residues. Germline CDR1 is ENHRY and CDR2 is SYGVKD. The chain's CDR3 is CAIAQPGTGGPYNEQFF. The DNA for the CDR3 is TGTGCCATCGCACAGCCGGGGACGGGAGGGCCCTACAATGAGCAGTTCTTC.

This clonotype showed up many times. V usage is TRBV28 and J usage is TRBJ1-6; unclear D gene. The germline V gene encodes CDR1 MDHEN and CDR2 SYDVKM. The CDR3 has 14 residues. The germline V and J ends were trimmed by 2 bases and 4 bases, with 6 bases remaining between them. CDR3 nucleotide sequence: TGTGCCAGCAGTTTACGGATTTATAATTCACCCCTCCACTTT. Its translation is CASSLRIYNSPLHF. Filled out from reference TRBV28 and TRBJ1-6, the complete variable domain reads DVKVTQSSRYLVKRTGEKVFLECVQDMDHENMFWYRQDPGLGLRLIYFSYDVKMKEKGDIPEGYSVSREKKERFSLILESASTNQTSMYLCASSLRIYNSPLHFGNGTRLTVT.

This clonotype has only a few counts. This chain uses TRBV20-1 with TRBJ1-6, with no clear D. Trimming stripped 2 bases from V and 7 bases from J, with 15 bases between. Germline values: CDR1 DFQATT, CDR2 SNEGSKA (reference sequence). This CDR3 region has 15 residues. This CDR3 reads CSARPSGTRNSPLHF. CDR3 in DNA: TGCAGTGCTAGACCCAGCGGTACCCGGAATTCACCCCTCCACTTT.

In nucleotides, the CDR3 is TGCAGTGCTAGAGATATTCGGGGTGGGACAGATACGCAGTATTTT. This encodes CSARDIRGGTDTQYF. V usage is TRBV20-1 and J usage is TRBJ2-3, with D perhaps matching TRBD2 (5 bases). CDR3 size: 15 residues. Germline V gene data show CDR1 as DFQATT and CDR2 as SNEGSKA (reference sequence). Trimming removed 0 bases from V and 3 bases from J, with 13 bases in between.

This clonotype showed up just a few times. The V call is TRBV7-6, the J call TRBJ2-1; D perhaps matches TRBD2 (5 bases). The CDR3 extends over 17 amino acids. Trimming shortened V by 2 bases and J by 0 bases, and 14 bases separated the two germline ends. Germline V gene lookup returns CDR1 SGHVS and CDR2 FNYEAQ. CDR3: CASSLRPEGTSYNEQFF. The CDR3 DNA follows: TGTGCCAGCAGCTTACGTCCCGAGGGAACCTCCTACAATGAGCAGTTCTTC.

This clonotype came up many times. The V call is TRBV15, the J call TRBJ1-6; perhaps TRBD1 as D (6 bases). Germline CDR1 and CDR2: LNHNV and YYDKDF (reference sequence). The germline V and J ends were trimmed by 0 bases and 6 bases, with 9 bases remaining between them. The CDR3 is 15 residues long. The CDR3 loop reads CATSREGTPNSPLHF. The CDR3 region has the DNA TGTGCCACCAGCAGAGAGGGGACACCTAATTCACCCCTCCACTTT.

This clonotype was counted only a few times. V usage is TRBV7-9 and J usage is TRBJ2-1; D call uncertain. Per the germline V gene, CDR1 is SEHNR and CDR2 is FQNEAQ (reference sequence). V was pared by 1 base and J by 10 bases, with 8 bases between. The CDR3 length is 12 residues. Written as DNA, the CDR3 is TGTGCCAGCAGCTTAGAGACGAGAGAGCAGTTCTTC. Encoded protein: CASSLETREQFF.

The chain combines TRBV10-1 with TRBJ1-5; a weak D match, TRBD1 (6 bases). Trimming pared 6 bases from V and 2 bases from J, leaving 11 bases between. The CDR3 contains 14 residues. The germline gives CDR1 WNHNN, CDR2 SYGVQD (reference sequence). CDR3 in amino acids: CASSHRDGNQPQHF. The DNA for the CDR3 is TGCGCCAGCAGCCACAGGGATGGCAATCAGCCCCAGCATTTT.